This entry concerns a single T cell receptor (beta chain). This same CDR3 is encoded by further DNA sequences in the sample. Enrollment of patients from Seattle took place during active infection, with longitudinal follow-up. Source study methods: Amplification of reference gene primers was used by the study to estimate nucleated cell counts. Only in-frame clones appear in the TCRdb table, and some are missing; sequencing was by immunoSEQ multiplex PCR. That table gives V, J and clone size, and the DNA gave D and trimming. The sample contains around 70,000 clones, 80% of which appear only once. This sample was taken from a study of blood T cell repertoires in COVID-19. The receptor comes from a man over 45 with COVID-19, enrolled during active disease. The sequencing input was peripheral blood.

CDR3 sequence: CASSLAGSTDTQYF. The DNA for the CDR3 is TGTGCCAGCAGTCTAGCGGGAAGCACAGATACGCAGTATTTT. The chain uses TRBV28 and TRBJ2-3, with 9 positions matching TRBD2. Germline V gene lookup returns CDR1 MDHEN and CDR2 SYDVKM. After removal of 5 bases from V and 0 bases from J, the junction contained 0 bases not matched to a gene. CDR3 length: 14 residues.